This T cell receptor (beta chain) stems from a study of shared clonotypes between healthy human individuals. Study at large: Three plates each covered CD4 naive and memory; CD8 naive two, CD8 memory one. Study outcomes and limitations: Blood alone was sampled, and tissue repertoires likely differ.

This clone came up once. Its antigen remains unidentified. Trimming pared 4 bases from V and 1 base from J, leaving 17 bases between. Germline CDR1 and CDR2: SEHNR and FQNEAQ (reference sequence). The CDR3 covers 18 residues. Positive CCR7 selection of CD45RO-negative cells yielded the naive CD8 cells, and terminally differentiated effector memory CD45RA+ cells were excluded. Under the authors' procedure: ImmunoSEQ yielded junction-only sequences lacking quality scores, so filtering differed. The method was immunoSEQ multiplex PCR; TCRdb's version includes in-frame clones alone and lacks a portion of them. V, J and clone size are those of that table, while D and trimming were read from the DNA. The sample consists of roughly 1,800,000 clones, approximately 94% of them appearing once.

The V call is TRBV7-9, the J call TRBJ2-6; TRBD1 is a possible D gene (6 bases). The clonotype originates from a man between 18 and 29 years old in good health. The sequencing sample was made of naive CD8+ T cells sorted from blood. The CDR3 here is CASSSPQGMVSGANVLTF. The DNA of the CDR3 is TGTGCCAGCAGCTCCCCCCAGGGGATGGTATCTGGGGCCAACGTCCTGACTTTC.